The 10 T cell receptor beta chains below all came from one sample that was sequenced in a study of radiotherapy plus CTLA-4 blockade in lung cancer. The method was immunoSEQ multiplex PCR; TCRdb's version includes in-frame clones alone and lacks a portion of them. Among some 70,000 clones listed, 70% to 80% were seen once. The material was peripheral blood, obtained from a patient treated with radiotherapy plus ipilimumab. The receptors here all came from a human donor with non-small cell lung cancer who had a complete response to radiotherapy plus ipilimumab.

This clone rates as medium-sized (0.01 to 0.1%). This chain joins TRBV10-3 and TRBJ2-7, with a weak D call TRBD1 (5 bases). V was shortened by 8 bases and J by 5 bases, with 10 bases between the two germline ends. CDR3 length: 11 amino acids. Germline V gives CDR1 ENHRY, CDR2 SYGVKD. The CDR3 sequence: CAIGQGNEQYF. CDR3 sequence (DNA): TGTGCCATCGGGCAGGGAAACGAGCAGTACTTC.

The chain employs TRBV4-2 and TRBJ2-5; the D gene is possibly TRBD2 (6 bases). Germline V gives CDR1 LGHNA, CDR2 YNFKEQ. The length of the CDR3 is 15 residues. Trimming removed 0 bases at V and 5 bases at J, with 13 bases between. CDR3 bases: TGTGCCAGCAGCCAAGATACGGGAGAGCACGAGACCCAGTACTTC. Protein: CASSQDTGEHETQYF.

This chain links TRBV7-9 with TRBJ1-2; TRBD1 matches at 7 bases. With 8 bases clipped from V and 7 bases from J, the junction kept 13 bases outside the gene matches. Germline V lookup: CDR1 SEHNR, CDR2 FQNEAQ (reference sequence). This CDR3 spans 14 amino acids. The CDR3 nucleotides read TGTGCCAGCTATGAGGAGGGGGCGGTGAGTGGCTACACCTTC. It is translated as CASYEEGAVSGYTF. Drawing the rest from reference TRBV7-9 and TRBJ1-2, the complete variable domain is DTGVSQNPRHKITKRGQNVTFRCDPISEHNRLYWYRQTLGQGPEFLTYFQNEAQLEKSRLLSDRFSAERPKGSFSTLEIQRTEQGDSAMYLCASYEEGAVSGYTFGSGTRLTVV.

This clone was recorded a few times. The chain combines TRBV25-1 with TRBJ2-2; the D gene could be TRBD1 or TRBD2 (6 bases each). V was pared by 1 base and J by 5 bases, with 14 bases between. CDR3 length equals 16 residues. Germline lookup yields CDR1 MGHDK and CDR2 SYGVNS. CDR3 nucleotide sequence: TGTGCCAGCAGTGAATCCCTCGGGGGCTGGACCGGGGAGCTGTTTTTT. This translates into CASSESLGGWTGELFF.

The rearrangement joins TRBV9 to TRBJ2-6; D is possibly TRBD1 (6 bases). This CDR3 is 16 amino acids long. Trimming cost V 4 bases and J 2 bases, with 13 bases left between them. From germline, CDR1 is SGDLS and CDR2 YYNGEE. The CDR3 nucleotides are TGTGCCAGCAGCTTAGAGAACAGGGCTGGGGCCAACGTCCTGACTTTC. Protein product: CASSLENRAGANVLTF.

J is TRBJ1-5 and V is TRBV2, with D perhaps matching TRBD1 (5 bases). Germline CDR1 reads SNHLY; CDR2 reads FYNNEI. This CDR3 has 18 amino acids. Trimming left V 0 bases short and J 0 bases short, with 15 bases between. The CDR3 DNA follows: TGTGCCAGCAGTGAAGCTTCTGTTTGGGGGACTAGCAATCAGCCCCAGCATTTT. Amino acid sequence: CASSEASVWGTSNQPQHF.

This clone was recorded once. CDR3 in amino acids: CASNPGGSGRALTGELFF. CDR3 in DNA: TGCGCCAGCAATCCTGGGGGGTCCGGGAGGGCCCTCACCGGGGAGCTGTTTTTT. The chain uses TRBV10-1 and TRBJ2-2; 8 nucleotides agree with TRBD2. Germline lookup yields CDR1 WNHNN and CDR2 SYGVQD (reference sequence). CDR3 length: 18 residues. V shed 7 bases, J shed 4 bases, and the junction held 17 bases outside the gene matches.

This clone was counted between two and nine times. The rearrangement links TRBV29-1 to TRBJ2-5, with 10 bases matching TRBD2. This CDR3 is built from 14 residues. After removal of 5 bases from V and 5 bases from J, the junction contained 8 bases not matched to a gene. Per the germline V gene, CDR1 is SQVTM and CDR2 is ANQGSEA. The CDR3 nucleotides read TGCAGCGTTCTTCTAGCGGGAGCTTCCGAGACCCAGTACTTC. Amino acids: CSVLLAGASETQYF.

This chain connects TRBV18 to TRBJ2-3; D is ambiguous. The CDR3 is made up of 14 amino acids. Germline CDR1 and CDR2: KGHSH and LQKENI. Trimming pared 5 bases from V and 0 bases from J, leaving 9 bases between. The CDR3 here is CASSTPTSTDTQYF. Written as DNA, the CDR3 is TGTGCCAGCTCAACCCCTACGAGCACAGATACGCAGTATTTT.

The chain is built from TRBV14 and TRBJ2-1; 13 nucleotides line up with TRBD2. CDR1 SGHDN and CDR2 FVKESK come from the germline V gene. The CDR3 length is 15 residues. With V trimmed by 4 bases and J by 8 bases, 5 bases remained unmatched. The CDR3 loop is CASSLGTSGMYEQFF. The CDR3 coding sequence is TGTGCCAGCAGCCTAGGGACTAGCGGGATGTATGAGCAGTTCTTC.